This is a list of T cell receptor beta chains from one sample in a study of patients and donors after allogeneic stem cell transplantation. TCRdb independently ran MiXCR on the RT-PCR reads; one entry per CDR3 protein. In the table there are about a million distinct CDR3 sequences, 15% to 20% of which are singletons. Sequencing was done on a sample of blood, either unsorted or a sorted T cell fraction (not recorded which). Source of these receptors: a human donor who was either an allogeneic HSCT recipient or a stem cell or donor lymphocyte infusion donor (not recorded which). It is not recorded whose cells these are; they may come from a transplant donor. CDR3s include the opening cysteine and the closing phenylalanine or tryptophan. D genes are given only for firm matches. Clone size appears in some rows only: once, few, many, or a class for an expanded clone.

D: -; V: TRBV12-3/TRBV12-4; J: TRBJ1-5; size: many; CDR3: CASKNSQERGNQPQHF; DNA: TGTGCCAGCAAGAATTCCCAGGAGAGGGGCAATCAGCCCCAGCATTTT
D: TRBD2; V: TRBV29-1; J: TRBJ2-4; size: -; CDR3: CGVEGRMTSGGVAKNIQYF; DNA: TGCGGCGTTGAAGGGCGGATGACTAGCGGGGGGGTAGCCAAAAACATTCAGTACTTC
D: -; V: TRBV3-1; J: TRBJ2-1; size: few; CDR3: CASSEEQGSYNEQFF; DNA: TGTGCCAGCAGCGAGGAACAGGGTTCCTACAATGAGCAGTTCTTC
D: TRBD1; V: TRBV10-3; J: TRBJ1-2; size: few; CDR3: CAIRGQGGFYTF; DNA: TGTGCCATCAGGGGACAGGGCGGCTTTTACACCTTC
D: -; V: TRBV11-2; J: TRBJ1-5; size: -; CDR3: CASSQGVDQPQHF; DNA: TGTGCCAGCAGCCAAGGGGTGGATCAGCCCCAGCATTTT
D: -; V: TRBV5-6; J: TRBJ1-2; size: many; CDR3: CASSLVSGYTF; DNA: TGTGCCAGCAGCTTGGTATCCGGCTACACCTTC
D: TRBD2; V: TRBV10-3; J: TRBJ2-2; size: -; CDR3: CAISESASGILTGELFF; DNA: TGTGCCATCAGTGAGTCGGCTAGCGGGATCCTCACCGGGGAGCTGTTTTTT
D: -; V: TRBV7-2; J: TRBJ2-5; size: -; CDR3: CASSLGDETQYF; DNA: TGTGCCAGCAGCTTAGGGGACGAGACCCAGTACTTC
D: -; V: TRBV6-2/TRBV6-3; J: TRBJ2-5; size: few; CDR3: CASSLLARDGETQYF; DNA: TGTGCCAGCAGCCTCCTGGCCAGGGACGGGGAGACCCAGTACTTC
D: -; V: TRBV12-3/TRBV12-4; J: TRBJ1-4; size: -; CDR3: CASSLARDKGEGEKLFF; DNA: TGTGCCAGCAGTTTAGCACGGGACAAGGGGGAGGGAGAAAAACTGTTTTTT
D: -; V: TRBV20-1; J: TRBJ2-4; size: few; CDR3: CSARQGAKNIQYF; DNA: TGCAGTGCTAGACAGGGGGCCAAAAACATTCAGTACTTC
D: -; V: TRBV4-2; J: TRBJ2-5; size: few; CDR3: CASSQRTGPIETQYF; DNA: TGTGCCAGCAGTCAGAGGACTGGTCCCATAGAGACCCAGTACTTC
D: -; V: TRBV24-1; J: TRBJ2-5; size: -; CDR3: CATSDFGSSPPRKETQYF; DNA: TGTGCCACCAGTGATTTTGGTTCCAGCCCCCCGAGAAAAGAGACCCAGTACTTC
D: -; V: TRBV3-1; J: TRBJ1-1; size: -; CDR3: CASSQGGRGNTEAFF; DNA: TGTGCCAGCAGCCAAGGCGGGCGGGGGAACACTGAAGCTTTCTTT
D: TRBD1; V: TRBV2; J: TRBJ2-3; size: few; CDR3: CASSENRGGTDTQYF; DNA: TGTGCCAGCAGCGAGAACAGGGGGGGCACAGATACGCAGTATTTT
D: TRBD2; V: TRBV5-1; J: TRBJ2-5; size: few; CDR3: CASSFGGAQETQYF; DNA: TGCGCCAGCAGCTTCGGGGGGGCACAAGAGACCCAGTACTTC
D: -; V: TRBV15; J: TRBJ2-4; size: -; CDR3: CATSRGVEAAKNIQYF; DNA: TGTGCCACCAGCAGAGGGGTAGAGGCAGCCAAAAACATTCAGTACTTC
D: TRBD2; V: TRBV5-1; J: TRBJ2-3; size: -; CDR3: CASSQTLAGATDTQYF; DNA: TGCGCCAGCAGCCAAACACTAGCGGGGGCCACAGATACGCAGTATTTT
D: -; V: TRBV12-3/TRBV12-4; J: TRBJ2-7; size: few; CDR3: CASSSGTPSSYEQYF; DNA: TGTGCCAGCAGTTCAGGGACGCCAAGCTCCTACGAGCAGTACTTC
D: -; V: TRBV20-1; J: TRBJ2-1; size: -; CDR3: CSAINRDYNEQFF; DNA: TGCAGTGCTATCAACCGGGACTACAATGAGCAGTTCTTC
D: -; V: TRBV6-5; J: TRBJ1-6; size: few; CDR3: CASSWTVNNSPLHF; DNA: TGTGCCAGCAGTTGGACAGTTAATAATTCACCCCTCCACTTT
D: -; V: TRBV28; J: TRBJ2-7; size: few; CDR3: CASSLGDTYEQYF; DNA: TGTGCCAGCAGTTTGGGGGACACCTACGAGCAGTACTTC
D: -; V: TRBV5-1; J: TRBJ2-7; size: -; CDR3: CASSRDGVPSYEQYF; DNA: TGCGCCAGCAGCCGGGACGGGGTGCCGTCCTACGAGCAGTACTTC
D: TRBD2; V: TRBV3-1; J: TRBJ2-2; size: -; CDR3: CASSQRGGRAGTGELFF; DNA: TGTGCCAGCAGCCAAAGAGGCGGGAGGGCGGGCACCGGGGAGCTGTTTTTT
D: -; V: TRBV7-8; J: TRBJ2-1; size: -; CDR3: CASSIRPEPSEQFF; DNA: TGTGCCAGCAGCATCCGGCCAGAGCCCAGTGAGCAGTTCTTC
D: TRBD1; V: TRBV15; J: TRBJ2-4; size: -; CDR3: CATSRDLVGQGCQYF; DNA: TGTGCCACCAGCAGAGATCTGGTAGGACAGGGATGTCAGTACTTC
D: -; V: TRBV18; J: TRBJ2-5; size: -; CDR3: CASSPQTGRETQYF; DNA: TGTGCCAGCTCACCACAAACAGGGCGAGAGACCCAGTACTTC
D: -; V: TRBV5-1; J: TRBJ1-3; size: -; CDR3: CASSLSQGGNTIYF; DNA: TGCGCCAGCAGCTTATCACAGGGAGGAAACACCATATATTTT
D: TRBD2; V: TRBV6-1; J: TRBJ2-7; size: few; CDR3: CASSDLTSGRSHEQYF; DNA: TGTGCCAGCAGTGACTTGACTAGCGGGAGGTCTCACGAGCAGTACTTC
D: -; V: TRBV13; J: TRBJ1-2; size: few; CDR3: CASSRNRDHGYTF; DNA: TGTGCCAGCAGCCGGAACAGGGATCATGGCTACACCTTC
D: -; V: TRBV11-1; J: TRBJ2-6; size: -; CDR3: CASSLPRGAGSPSGANVLTF; DNA: TGTGCCAGCAGCTTACCCAGGGGGGCAGGATCCCCCTCTGGGGCCAACGTCCTGACTTTC
D: -; V: TRBV24-1; J: TRBJ2-3; size: -; CDR3: CATSETPHVGSGTDTQYF; DNA: TGTGCCACCAGTGAGACGCCCCATGTTGGGTCGGGCACAGATACGCAGTATTTT
D: -; V: TRBV10-3; J: TRBJ2-5; size: few; CDR3: CAISESLLAEETQYF; DNA: TGTGCCATCAGTGAGTCGCTATTAGCGGAAGAGACCCAGTACTTC
D: -; V: TRBV5-6; J: TRBJ2-7; size: -; CDR3: CASSYGLQAFGEQYF; DNA: TGTGCCAGCAGTTACGGCCTCCAGGCCTTTGGGGAGCAGTACTTC
D: TRBD2; V: TRBV20-1; J: TRBJ2-5; size: few; CDR3: CSARLAGVYQETQYF; DNA: TGCAGTGCTAGACTAGCGGGGGTGTACCAAGAGACCCAGTACTTC
D: TRBD1; V: TRBV12-3/TRBV12-4; J: TRBJ2-2; size: few; CDR3: CASSKTGKGNRELFF; DNA: TGTGCCAGCAGCAAGACAGGGAAAGGGAACCGGGAGCTGTTTTTT
D: -; V: TRBV20-1; J: TRBJ2-1; size: few; CDR3: CSALTTGNEQFF; DNA: TGCAGTGCTCTTACCACCGGGAATGAGCAGTTCTTC
D: -; V: TRBV9; J: TRBJ1-1; size: few; CDR3: CASSVLDFGGVNTEAFF; DNA: TGTGCCAGCAGCGTACTAGATTTCGGGGGGGTGAACACTGAAGCTTTCTTT
D: -; V: TRBV5-1; J: TRBJ1-4; size: -; CDR3: CASRRTSANEKLFF; DNA: TGCGCCAGCAGACGGACGTCGGCAAATGAAAAACTGTTTTTT
D: -; V: TRBV30; J: TRBJ1-3; size: -; CDR3: CAWSRTEGNTIYF; DNA: TGTGCCTGGAGTCGGACGGAGGGAAACACCATATATTTT
D: TRBD1; V: TRBV12-3/TRBV12-4; J: TRBJ1-2; size: few; CDR3: CATDDREDYGYTF; DNA: TGTGCCACAGACGACAGGGAGGACTATGGCTACACCTTC
D: -; V: TRBV2; J: TRBJ1-1; size: many; CDR3: CASQGNTEAFF; DNA: TGTGCCAGCCAGGGGAACACTGAAGCTTTCTTT
D: -; V: TRBV29-1; J: TRBJ1-2; size: -; CDR3: CSVPGFNGYTF; DNA: TGCAGCGTTCCGGGCTTCAACGGCTACACCTTC
D: TRBD1; V: TRBV20-1; J: TRBJ1-3; size: -; CDR3: CSARAGTVSGNTIYF; DNA: TGCAGTGCTCGAGCCGGGACAGTCTCTGGAAACACCATATATTTT
D: -; V: TRBV12-3/TRBV12-4; J: TRBJ1-2; size: few; CDR3: CASSNGQGRRYTF; DNA: TGTGCCAGCTCCAACGGGCAGGGAAGACGCTACACCTTC
D: -; V: TRBV27; J: TRBJ1-2; size: few; CDR3: CASSPLGEVYGYTF; DNA: TGTGCCAGCAGCCCTTTGGGGGAAGTTTATGGCTACACCTTC
D: TRBD1; V: TRBV7-2; J: TRBJ1-6; size: few; CDR3: CASSLGGGWNSPLHF; DNA: TGTGCCAGCAGCTTAGGAGGGGGCTGGAATTCACCCCTCCACTTT
D: -; V: TRBV5-1; J: TRBJ2-7; size: -; CDR3: CASSPQVNNEQYF; DNA: TGCGCCAGCAGCCCACAGGTAAACAACGAGCAGTACTTC
D: -; V: TRBV24-1; J: TRBJ1-5; size: -; CDR3: CATGGGGNQPQHF; DNA: TGTGCCACCGGGGGGGGAGGCAATCAGCCCCAGCATTTT
D: TRBD1; V: TRBV7-2; J: TRBJ2-1; size: few; CDR3: CASSSPGTGKYEQFF; DNA: TGTGCCAGCAGCTCCCCCGGGACAGGGAAATATGAGCAGTTCTTC
D: TRBD1; V: TRBV20-1; J: TRBJ1-1; size: few; CDR3: CSARAIGQGARDTEAFF; DNA: TGCAGTGCTAGAGCTATAGGACAGGGGGCGAGGGACACTGAAGCTTTCTTT
D: -; V: TRBV20-1; J: TRBJ2-2; size: many; CDR3: CSARDRREKANTGELFF; DNA: TGCAGTGCTAGAGATCGAAGGGAAAAAGCGAACACCGGGGAGCTGTTTTTT
D: TRBD1; V: TRBV5-6; J: TRBJ1-6; size: few; CDR3: CASSSVDRVGSPLHF; DNA: TGTGCCAGCAGCTCGGTCGACAGGGTGGGCTCACCCCTCCACTTT
D: -; V: TRBV4-3; J: TRBJ2-3; size: -; CDR3: CASSQEDTYSTDTQYF; DNA: TGCGCCAGCAGCCAAGAGGACACCTATAGCACAGATACGCAGTATTTT